The 13 T cell receptor beta chains below all came from one sample that was sequenced in a study of T cell repertoires in cytomegalovirus infection. MiXCR was run by TCRdb on the reads, yielding one entry per CDR3 protein. The sample holds fewer than 130,000 distinct CDR3 sequences, under 45% seen once. These receptors' antigens are unknown. This specimen was CD8+ T cells from cultured PBMCs, taken from culture after CMV antigen stimulation. The receptors here all came from a human donor in good health (CMV status not recorded). Some clones in this sample may be carry-over from other donors' samples.

The chain employs TRBV4-3 and TRBJ2-7; TRBD1 matches 9 bases. The CDR3 length is 14 residues. Per the germline V gene, CDR1 is LGHNA and CDR2 is YSLEER. The V gene end was trimmed by 2 bases and the J gene end by 8 bases; junction bases not matched to a gene: 7. The CDR3 is CASSQNRGLGKQYF. Here the CDR3 DNA reads TGCGCCAGCAGCCAAAACAGGGGGCTTGGAAAGCAGTACTTC.

The rearrangement uses TRBV27 and TRBJ2-1; 10 bases line up with TRBD2. V was pared by 5 bases and J by 6 bases, with 16 bases of the junction left unmatched. CDR1 MNHEY and CDR2 SMNVEV come from the germline V gene (reference sequence). The CDR3 is 18 residues long. For the CDR3, the DNA is TGTGCCAGCAGTCCCCAGGCTAGCGGGGGAGCGCTTATCAATGAGCAGTTCTTC. Amino acids: CASSPQASGGALINEQFF.

This clonotype was counted only a few times. This sequence joins TRBV7-8 and TRBJ1-2, with a tentative D call TRBD1 (6 bases). Trimming removed 0 bases at V and 4 bases at J, with 15 bases between. Germline lookup yields CDR1 SGHVS and CDR2 FQNEAQ. The CDR3 has 16 residues. As DNA, the CDR3 is TGTGCCAGCAGCTTAGCGCCAGGGGAGAGGGTCTATGGCTACACCTTC. Its protein is CASSLAPGERVYGYTF.

This chain uses TRBV29-1 with TRBJ1-1; D call uncertain. The germline gives CDR1 SQVTM, CDR2 ANQGSEA. V dropped 8 bases and J dropped 2 bases, with 15 bases sitting between them. This CDR3 has 13 residues. The CDR3, as DNA: TGCAGCACCTGGGGTGCAGCTAACACTGAAGCTTTCTTT. Its protein product is CSTWGAANTEAFF.

The chain uses TRBV6-1 and TRBJ1-2; 11 nucleotides align to TRBD1. J lost 6 bases, V lost 3 bases, and 15 bases had no gene match. The germline V gene encodes CDR1 MNHNS and CDR2 SASEGT. The length of the CDR3 is 18 residues. The CDR3 sequence is CASSDGGQGVFPGDGYTF. The CDR3 DNA sequence: TGTGCCAGCAGTGACGGGGGACAGGGGGTTTTCCCTGGGGATGGCTACACCTTC.

The gene calls are TRBV7-2 and TRBJ2-5; TRBD2 matches at 8 bases. This CDR3 spans 14 amino acids. V lost 3 bases and J lost 5; bases outside the gene matches: 5. Germline V gene lookup returns CDR1 SGHTA and CDR2 FQGNSA. CDR3 region: CASSFTGGPETQYF. The CDR3 DNA is TGTGCCAGCAGCTTCACGGGGGGGCCGGAGACCCAGTACTTC.

This chain uses TRBV20-1 with TRBJ2-7; D is possibly TRBD1 (6 bases). This CDR3 region has 14 residues. Germline V gene sequence: CDR1 DFQATT, CDR2 SNEGSKA (reference sequence). V was pared by 3 bases and J by 3 bases, with 15 bases between. The chain's CDR3 is CSARGQKDLYEQYF. CDR3 DNA sequence: TGCAGTGCTAGGGGACAAAAAGACCTCTACGAGCAGTACTTC.

This chain connects TRBV6-1 to TRBJ2-1; 9 bases agree with TRBD1. The V gene's germline CDR1 is MNHNS and CDR2 SASEGT. J gave up 2 bases and V 5 bases, and 1 base lay outside the gene matches. CDR3 size: 14 residues. Here the CDR3 reads CASSWDRAYNEQFF. The CDR3 bases are TGTGCCAGCAGTTGGGACAGGGCCTACAATGAGCAGTTCTTC.

V gene TRBV10-3 combines with J gene TRBJ2-7; TRBD1 agrees at 9 bases. The CDR3 extends over 16 amino acids. The germline CDR1 and CDR2 sequences are ENHRY and SYGVKD. Trimming took 3 bases from V and 0 from J; bases not matched to a gene: 6. The CDR3, as DNA: TGTGCCATCAGTGATTTCGACAGGGGGGTCTCCTACGAGCAGTACTTC. This gives the protein CAISDFDRGVSYEQYF.

This clonotype turned up a few times. The chain recombines TRBV6-1 with TRBJ2-5, with TRBD2 matching over 12 bases. The length of the CDR3 is 15 residues. In germline, CDR1 is MNHNS, CDR2 SASEGT. Trimming at V came to 3 bases and at J to 2 bases, leaving 1 base not matched to a gene. This CDR3 is CASSEGTSGQETQYF. CDR3 bases: TGTGCCAGCAGTGAGGGGACTAGCGGGCAAGAGACCCAGTACTTC.

The CDR3 DNA is TGTGCCATCAGTGAGGTACAGGGGGCAAGCAATCAGCCCCAGCATTTT. This translates into CAISEVQGASNQPQHF. The gene calls are TRBV10-3 and TRBJ1-5, with TRBD1 matching over 9 bases. The ends lost 2 bases at V and 1 base at J; junction bases unmatched: 3. Germline values: CDR1 ENHRY, CDR2 SYGVKD. The CDR3 totals 16 residues.

This chain connects TRBV10-3 to TRBJ2-7, with D perhaps matching TRBD1 (6 bases). The CDR3 is 13 amino acids. V was trimmed by 6 bases and J by 3 bases, leaving 12 bases between them. Per the germline V gene, CDR1 is ENHRY and CDR2 is SYGVKD. CDR3 region: CAIRIDRFYEQYF. The CDR3 DNA reads as TGTGCCATCAGGATAGACAGGTTCTACGAGCAGTACTTC.

The V and J genes are TRBV12-3 or TRBV12-4 and TRBJ2-7; D unresolved. Trimming stripped 7 bases from V and 0 bases from J, with 7 bases between. This CDR3 comprises 12 residues. The CDR3 protein is CASKTDSYEQYF. For the CDR3, the DNA is TGTGCCAGCAAGACTGACTCCTACGAGCAGTACTTC.